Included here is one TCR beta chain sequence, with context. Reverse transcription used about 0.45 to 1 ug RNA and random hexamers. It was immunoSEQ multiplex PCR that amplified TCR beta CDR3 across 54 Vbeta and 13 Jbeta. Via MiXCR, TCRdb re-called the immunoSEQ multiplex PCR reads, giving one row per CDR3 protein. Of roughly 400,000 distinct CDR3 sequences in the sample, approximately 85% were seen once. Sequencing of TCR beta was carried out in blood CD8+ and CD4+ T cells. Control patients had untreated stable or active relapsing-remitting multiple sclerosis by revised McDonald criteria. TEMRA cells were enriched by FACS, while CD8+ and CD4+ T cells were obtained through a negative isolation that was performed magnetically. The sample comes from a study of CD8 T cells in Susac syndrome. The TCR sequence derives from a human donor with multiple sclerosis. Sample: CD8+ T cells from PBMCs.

This CDR3 is CASSAVPGQQNTDTQYF. The CDR3 coding sequence is TGTGCCAGCAGCGCAGTACCGGGACAGCAAAACACAGATACGCAGTATTTT. This chain links TRBV7-9 with TRBJ2-3; 7 positions match TRBD1. This CDR3 is built from 17 residues. CDR1 and CDR2 (germline): SEHNR, FQNEAQ (reference sequence). V shed 5 bases and J 2 bases; nucleotides not matched to a gene: 13.